Listed below are T cell receptor beta chains from one sample, sequenced in a study of blood T cell repertoires in COVID-19. Measured with immunoSEQ multiplex PCR; TCRdb has only the in-frame clones, and not every one. The data hold about 150,000 clones, with around 83% observed a single time. The sequenced sample consisted of peripheral blood. These receptors all stem from an older woman with acute or convalescent COVID-19. Each CDR3 is given with its conserved first and last residue. D genes are given only for firm matches. Size is stated for part of the rows, as once, few or many counts, or as a class when the clone is expanded.

CDR3nt,CDR3aa,j_gene,v_gene,abundance,d_gene,len
TGTGCCAGCAGCTTGCAGGGGGCCAACTATGGCTACACCTTC,CASSLQGANYGYTF,TRBJ1-2,TRBV5-6,NA,TRBD1,14
TGTGCCAGCAGTGGACAGGGGGGCTACAATGAGCAGTTCTTC,CASSGQGGYNEQFF,TRBJ2-1,TRBV28,NA,TRBD1,14
TGTGCCAGCAGCCCGGGACAGGGGTGGGAGACCCAGTACTTC,CASSPGQGWETQYF,TRBJ2-5,TRBV9,NA,TRBD1,14
TGTGCCAGCAGTTACCAAGCGGGAAGCTCCTACAATGAGCAGTTCTTC,CASSYQAGSSYNEQFF,TRBJ2-1,TRBV6-5,NA,TRBD2,16
TGCGCCAGCAGCTTGGGTGGGACAGACACCTACGAGCAGTACTTC,CASSLGGTDTYEQYF,TRBJ2-7,TRBV5-1,NA,TRBD1,15
TGTGCCAGCTCGTATCAGGGGATAGGGGATGAAAAACTGTTTTTT,CASSYQGIGDEKLFF,TRBJ1-4,TRBV18,NA,NA,15
TGCAGTGCTCTCAGACAGAACTACACCTTC,CSALRQNYTF,TRBJ1-2,TRBV20-1,NA,NA,10
TGTGCCAGCAGCCCCCTCCAGGGGAGGGGATGGACAGATACGCAGTATTTT,CASSPLQGRGWTDTQYF,TRBJ2-3,TRBV7-2,few,NA,17
TGTGCCAGCAGCCCCCGAGTGGGAAACACCATATATTTT,CASSPRVGNTIYF,TRBJ1-3,TRBV14,NA,NA,13
TGTGCCAGCACTCTTCCCGGGGGAGGCTACACCTTC,CASTLPGGGYTF,TRBJ1-2,TRBV6-5,NA,NA,12
TGTGCCGCGGGGGCAGGGGACAATCAGCCCCAGCATTTT,CAAGAGDNQPQHF,TRBJ1-5,TRBV2,once,NA,13
TGTGCCAGCAGCTACAGGGTGGGTACGCAGTATTTT,CASSYRVGTQYF,TRBJ2-3,TRBV5-8,NA,NA,12
TGCGCCAGCAGCCAAGATGAGGGGGCTGTCTATGGCTACACCTTC,CASSQDEGAVYGYTF,TRBJ1-2,TRBV4-1,NA,TRBD1,15
TGTGCCAGCAGCACCCCGGCTAATGAAAAACTGTTTTTT,CASSTPANEKLFF,TRBJ1-4,TRBV28,few,NA,13
TGTGCCAGCAGCCAAGGACAGGTTCTCAATCAGCCCCAGCATTTT,CASSQGQVLNQPQHF,TRBJ1-5,TRBV3-1/TRBV3-2,NA,NA,15
TGTGCCAGCAGTCTAATCGGAGGGAACACCGGGGAGCTGTTTTTT,CASSLIGGNTGELFF,TRBJ2-2,TRBV25-1,NA,NA,15
TGTGCCAGCAGCAAACCCCTAGAGCGGGGGGGATACAATGAGCAGTTCTTC,CASSKPLERGGYNEQFF,TRBJ2-1,TRBV21-1,NA,NA,17
TGTGCCAGCAGCTTAGGACAGGGGTCGGAGACCCAGTACTTC,CASSLGQGSETQYF,TRBJ2-5,TRBV7-8,NA,TRBD1,14
TGCGCCAGCAGCCTTTATGACAGGGACGATCCCAATGAGCAGTTCTTC,CASSLYDRDDPNEQFF,TRBJ2-1,TRBV5-1,NA,TRBD1,16
TGTGCCAGCAGCCAAGATCCCCGGGGGAGCTCCTACGAGCAGTACTTC,CASSQDPRGSSYEQYF,TRBJ2-7,TRBV3-1/TRBV3-2,NA,NA,16
TGCGCCAGCAGCCAAGATGGGGGACAGCTCCTCAATCAGCCCCAGCATTTT,CASSQDGGQLLNQPQHF,TRBJ1-5,TRBV4-1,NA,TRBD1,17
TGTGCCAGCAGCTTAGAAGGTCGGCTAGCCCTTCAAGAGACCCAGTACTTC,CASSLEGRLALQETQYF,TRBJ2-5,TRBV7-2,few,NA,17
TGCGCCAGCACTCTTACAGGTAGGGGGACTGAAGCTTTCTTT,CASTLTGRGTEAFF,TRBJ1-1,TRBV4-1,NA,NA,14
TGCGCCAGCAGCTTGTGGGGGGTACCAGCCTATAATTCACCCCTCCACTTT,CASSLWGVPAYNSPLHF,TRBJ1-6,TRBV5-1,NA,NA,17
TGTGCCAGCAGTTATCCTAATGGGAACACTGAAGCTTTCTTT,CASSYPNGNTEAFF,TRBJ1-1,TRBV28,NA,NA,14
TGTGCCAGCTCACTCCTATTAGGGGGCTGGACAGATACGCAGTATTTT,CASSLLLGGWTDTQYF,TRBJ2-3,TRBV18,few,TRBD1,16
TGTGCCAGCAATGGACAGGGGCAAGAGACCCAGTACTTC,CASNGQGQETQYF,TRBJ2-5,TRBV2,NA,TRBD1,13
TGTGCCAGCTCACTCGCAGAGCCGGGGGGTACGCAGTATTTT,CASSLAEPGGTQYF,TRBJ2-3,TRBV18,NA,TRBD2,14
TGTGCCAGCAGCTTAGACAATGCGGGGGGAGAGACCCAGTACTTC,CASSLDNAGGETQYF,TRBJ2-5,TRBV11-2,NA,TRBD2,15
TGCAGCGTTGTCAGCGGGGGGGCTGTTGAGCAGTTCTTC,CSVVSGGAVEQFF,TRBJ2-1,TRBV29-1,NA,TRBD2,13
TGTGCCAGCAGCGGCCGGACTAGCGGGCAACAAGAGACCCAGTACTTC,CASSGRTSGQQETQYF,TRBJ2-5,TRBV2,NA,TRBD2,16
TGTGCCATCAGTGAGACAGAGTATGGCTACACCTTC,CAISETEYGYTF,TRBJ1-2,TRBV10-3,NA,NA,12
TGCGCCAGCAGCTTGGACGGGGGCGAGCAGTACTTC,CASSLDGGEQYF,TRBJ2-7,TRBV5-1,NA,NA,12
TGTGCCAGCAGTTTAGATACGATGGGAGGAACTAATGAAAAACTGTTTTTT,CASSLDTMGGTNEKLFF,TRBJ1-4,TRBV28,NA,NA,17
TGTGCCAGCAGTTCAAACAGCCCCGACAATGAGCAGTTCTTC,CASSSNSPDNEQFF,TRBJ2-1,TRBV6-5,NA,NA,14
TGTGCCAGCAGCCACGGACTAGCGGGGGGCCAAGATACGCAGTATTTT,CASSHGLAGGQDTQYF,TRBJ2-3,TRBV14,NA,TRBD2,16
TGTGCCAGCAGCCCCGGGACTAGCGGGGGGGCTATGGTAGATACGCAGTATTTT,CASSPGTSGGAMVDTQYF,TRBJ2-3,TRBV7-3,NA,TRBD2,18
TGTGCCAGCGCGGATTGGGGCAATCAGCCCCAGCATTTT,CASADWGNQPQHF,TRBJ1-5,TRBV6-5,NA,NA,13
TGTGCCAGCAGTTTATCAGTACAAGAGACCCAGTACTTC,CASSLSVQETQYF,TRBJ2-5,TRBV12-3/TRBV12-4,NA,NA,13
TGTGCCAGCAGGAGTAAGGGGCTCAACACTGAAGCTTTCTTT,CASRSKGLNTEAFF,TRBJ1-1,TRBV11-1,few,NA,14
TGTGCTAGTGGTTTAGATGAGGGTCAGCCCCAGCATTTT,CASGLDEGQPQHF,TRBJ1-5,TRBV12-5,few,NA,13
TGCAGCGTTGAAGATCTGAGGCAGGGGAAAGGCTACACCTTC,CSVEDLRQGKGYTF,TRBJ1-2,TRBV29-1,NA,NA,14
TGCGCCAGCAGCTTTTTTTTCACTAGCGGGGGGGCCGGCGAGACCCAGTACTTC,CASSFFFTSGGAGETQYF,TRBJ2-5,TRBV5-1,NA,TRBD2,18
TGTGCCAGCAGCCAATATGGACAGGGGGGACTAGCGGGGATGTACAATGAGCAGTTCTTC,CASSQYGQGGLAGMYNEQFF,TRBJ2-1,TRBV3-1/TRBV3-2,once,TRBD2,20
TGTGCCAGCAGTTCCGACGGGGAAGGCTACACCTTC,CASSSDGEGYTF,TRBJ1-2,TRBV27,NA,NA,12
TGTGCCAGCAGTCCCTCCGGAAGGACAGTAACTAACTATGGCTACACCTTC,CASSPSGRTVTNYGYTF,TRBJ1-2,TRBV6-6,NA,NA,17
TGTGCCAGCAGCCGAGGGGGAACAGGGGCCATGAACACTGAAGCTTTCTTT,CASSRGGTGAMNTEAFF,TRBJ1-1,TRBV11-3,NA,TRBD1,17
TGTGCCAGCAGCTTGGAGTTAGCGGGGGGGCGGGAGACCCAGTACTTC,CASSLELAGGRETQYF,TRBJ2-5,TRBV5-4,NA,TRBD2,16
TGCGCCAGCAGCCGACCGGGACTAGGAGAGACCCAGTACTTC,CASSRPGLGETQYF,TRBJ2-5,TRBV5-1,NA,TRBD2,14
TGTGCTAGTGGTTTGGTACGGGACAGGGGGCATATTGAGCAGTTCTTC,CASGLVRDRGHIEQFF,TRBJ2-1,TRBV12-5,once,TRBD1,16
TGCGCCAGCAGTGAGCTGAGGGAGTTTCAGCCCCAGCATTTT,CASSELREFQPQHF,TRBJ1-5,TRBV10-2,NA,NA,14
TGTGCCAGCAGCTTAGCTAGCGGGAATTCATGGAGCACAGATACGCAGTATTTT,CASSLASGNSWSTDTQYF,TRBJ2-3,TRBV11-2,NA,TRBD2,18
TGTGCCAGCAGCCTTAGAACCGGGGAGCTGTTTTTT,CASSLRTGELFF,TRBJ2-2,TRBV3-1/TRBV3-2,NA,NA,12
TGTGCCAGCAGTCGACAGGGGTTCCCCTACGAGCAGTACTTC,CASSRQGFPYEQYF,TRBJ2-7,TRBV6-5,once,TRBD1,14
TGCGCCAGCAGCTCGACCGGGACTCAATACAATGAGCAGTTCTTC,CASSSTGTQYNEQFF,TRBJ2-1,TRBV4-1,NA,NA,15
TGTGCCAGCAGCTTGGTGGGGGCCGGCGAGCAGTACTTC,CASSLVGAGEQYF,TRBJ2-7,TRBV5-6,NA,NA,13
TGTGCCAGCAGCCAACCTCAGGGGGCGGGTGGAAACACCATATATTTT,CASSQPQGAGGNTIYF,TRBJ1-3,TRBV3-1/TRBV3-2,NA,TRBD1,16
TGTGCCAGCAGCTCCCTAGCGGCGGGGGGTAGGAATGAGCAGTTCTTC,CASSSLAAGGRNEQFF,TRBJ2-1,TRBV7-6,once,TRBD2,16
TGTGCCAGCTCACCAACAGGGCTATCCTTGACCGGGGAGCTGTTTTTT,CASSPTGLSLTGELFF,TRBJ2-2,TRBV18,NA,NA,16
TGTGCCAGCAGTTTCGGGGTAGCGTATCAGCCCCAGCATTTT,CASSFGVAYQPQHF,TRBJ1-5,TRBV28,once,NA,14